One and the same sample provided the 9 T cell receptor beta chains below, sequenced in a study of T-cell memory formation after mild COVID-19. TCRdb passed the 5' RACE reads through MiXCR, listing each CDR3 protein once. The sample records hundreds of thousands of distinct CDR3 sequences, around 17% being singletons. Source material: PBMCs or a T cell subset sorted from them (not recorded which). These TCRs come from an adult woman who had mild COVID-19 (a few samples of this study predate the infection). Cell type and time point are not known.

The V call is TRBV12-3 or TRBV12-4, the J call TRBJ1-3; D remains unclear. V lost 5 bases to trimming and J lost 0 bases, with 8 bases between them. The CDR3 loop spans 14 amino acids. The CDR3 DNA reads as TGTGCCAGCAGTCGCTACAGCTCTGGAAACACCATATATTTT. Translating it yields CASSRYSSGNTIYF.

This clonotype was seen only a few times. The CDR3 reads CSARGTGGYQPQHF. CDR3 coding DNA: TGCAGTGCTAGGGGGACAGGGGGCTATCAGCCCCAGCATTTT. The V gene is TRBV20-1, the J gene TRBJ1-5, with TRBD1 matching over 12 bases. Trimming at V came to 3 bases and at J to 5 bases, leaving 2 bases not matched to a gene. Germline assignment: CDR1 DFQATT and CDR2 SNEGSKA (reference sequence). This CDR3 spans 14 amino acids.

CDR3 nucleotide sequence: TGCAGTGCCGGAGTGGGGGGCGCTGGAAACACCATATATTTT. It is translated as CSAGVGGAGNTIYF. The chain recombines TRBV20-1 with TRBJ1-3; a possible D gene is TRBD1 (6 bases). With 6 bases removed from V and 2 bases from J, the gap between germline ends came to 14 bases. This CDR3 region has 14 residues. The germline CDR1 and CDR2 sequences are DFQATT and SNEGSKA (reference sequence).

This chain joins TRBV6-1 and TRBJ2-7; 12 nucleotides line up with TRBD2. The CDR3 sequence is 15 residues long. The V and J ends lost 1 base and 5 bases, in that order; junction bases with no gene match: 3. CDR1 is MNHNS, CDR2 SASEGT, per germline. CDR3 sequence (DNA): TGTGCCAGCAGTGAAGGGCTAGCGGGGGGGAACGAGCAGTACTTC. Translation: CASSEGLAGGNEQYF.

There are a few counts of this clonotype. The chain carries TRBV24-1 and TRBJ1-4; D not certain. In germline, CDR1 is KGHDR, CDR2 SFDVKD. The CDR3 is 13 amino acids. V was pared by 4 bases and J by 7 bases, with 9 bases between. The CDR3 nucleotides are TGTGCCACCAGTGACGGCGCTGTTGAAAAACTGTTTTTT. It codes for CATSDGAVEKLFF.

This clonotype was seen repeatedly, ten times or more. V gene TRBV12-3 or TRBV12-4 combines with J gene TRBJ2-2; D is possibly TRBD2 (6 bases). The V gene lost 7 bases and the J gene lost 6 bases, with 18 bases spanning the gap. This CDR3 has 15 amino acids. The CDR3 DNA reads TGTGCCAGCACCGCCGGAGGAGGGCACGCCGGGGAGCTGTTTTTT. The encoded protein is CASTAGGGHAGELFF.

A few counts support this clonotype. CDR3 nucleotides: TGTGCCAGCAGCTTCGCACAGGGGGGTGTAATGAACACTGAAGCTTTCTTT. Translating it yields CASSFAQGGVMNTEAFF. This sequence joins TRBV13 and TRBJ1-1; 8 bases agree with TRBD1. V lost 3 bases and J lost 0; bases outside the gene matches: 9. CDR3 length: 17 residues. Germline V gene data show CDR1 as PRHDT and CDR2 as FYEKMQ (reference sequence).

This chain uses TRBV18 with TRBJ2-1; tentatively, D is TRBD1 (6 bases). V dropped 3 bases and J dropped 7 bases, with 13 bases sitting between them. There are 14 residues in the CDR3. Germline V gene sequence: CDR1 KGHSH, CDR2 LQKENI. DNA of the CDR3: TGTGCCAGCTCACCGTCCAGGGGCGAGAATGAGCAGTTCTTC. As protein: CASSPSRGENEQFF.

There are a few counts of this clonotype. The V call is TRBV3-1, the J call TRBJ1-4, with D hard to call. The V end lost 6 bases, the J end lost 1 base, and 9 bases lay between the germline ends. CDR1 LGHDT and CDR2 YNNKEL come from the germline V gene (reference sequence). The CDR3 runs to 14 residues. The CDR3 DNA sequence: TGTGCCAGCAGTGATTGGGGAACTAATGAAAAACTGTTTTTT. Translation gives CASSDWGTNEKLFF.